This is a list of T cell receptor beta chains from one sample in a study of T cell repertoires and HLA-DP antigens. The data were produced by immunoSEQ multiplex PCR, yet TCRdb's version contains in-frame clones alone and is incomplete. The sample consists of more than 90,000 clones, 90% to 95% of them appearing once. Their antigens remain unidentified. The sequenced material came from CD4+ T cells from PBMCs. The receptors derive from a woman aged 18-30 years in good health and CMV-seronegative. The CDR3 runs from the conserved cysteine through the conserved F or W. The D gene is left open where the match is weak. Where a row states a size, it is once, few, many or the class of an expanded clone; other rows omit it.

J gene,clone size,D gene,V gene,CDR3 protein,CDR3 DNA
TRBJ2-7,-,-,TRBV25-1,CASSEYYEQYF,TGTGCCAGCAGTGAATATTACGAGCAGTACTTC
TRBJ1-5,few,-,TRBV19,CASSVQGYSNQPQHF,TGTGCCAGTAGCGTACAGGGATATAGCAATCAGCCCCAGCATTTT
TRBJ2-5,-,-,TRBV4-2,CASSQALRGRRETQYF,TGTGCCAGCAGCCAAGCACTCCGGGGGCGGCGGGAGACCCAGTACTTC
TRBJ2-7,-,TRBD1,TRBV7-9,CASSLVSSGTGDPYEQYF,TGTGCCAGCAGCTTAGTGTCTTCGGGGACAGGGGACCCCTACGAGCAGTACTTC
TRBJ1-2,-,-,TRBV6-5,CASSVRTASYGYTF,TGTGCCAGCAGTGTCCGGACAGCCAGCTATGGCTACACCTTC
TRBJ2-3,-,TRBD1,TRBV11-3,CASSPGTGNTDTQYF,TGTGCCAGCAGCCCTGGGACAGGGAACACAGATACGCAGTATTTT
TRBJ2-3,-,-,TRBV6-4,CASSAELDTDTQYF,TGTGCCAGCAGTGCCGAACTAGACACAGATACGCAGTATTTT
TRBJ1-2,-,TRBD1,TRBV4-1,CASQQQGDGGYTF,TGCGCCAGCCAGCAACAGGGGGATGGTGGCTACACCTTC
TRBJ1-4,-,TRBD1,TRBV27,CAGQGATNEKLFF,TGTGCCGGACAGGGTGCAACTAATGAAAAACTGTTTTTT
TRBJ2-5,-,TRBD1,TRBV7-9,CASSPGQGGTEETQYF,TGTGCCAGCAGCCCGGGACAGGGAGGGACGGAGGAGACCCAGTACTTC
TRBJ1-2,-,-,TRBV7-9,CASSPQGPYGYTF,TGTGCCAGCAGCCCGCAGGGGCCCTATGGCTACACCTTC
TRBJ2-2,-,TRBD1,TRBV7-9,CASSLGGQGARTGELFF,TGTGCCAGCAGCTTAGGGGGACAGGGGGCGCGCACCGGGGAGCTGTTTTTT
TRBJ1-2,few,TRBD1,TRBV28,CASSRDSTNYGYTF,TGTGCCAGCAGCCGGGACAGCACTAACTATGGCTACACCTTC
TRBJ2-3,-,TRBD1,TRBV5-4,CASSPAQGARSTDTQYF,TGTGCCAGCAGCCCCGCTCAGGGGGCGAGATCGACAGATACGCAGTATTTT
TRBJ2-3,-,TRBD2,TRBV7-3,CASSLNPSGTSTDTQYF,TGTGCCAGCAGCTTAAACCCTAGCGGGACAAGCACAGATACGCAGTATTTT
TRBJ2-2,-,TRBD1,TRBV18,CASSPPQGVVGELFF,TGTGCCAGCTCACCACCACAGGGGGTCGTCGGGGAGCTGTTTTTT
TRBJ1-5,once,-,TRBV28,CASSPMGAQHF,TGTGCCAGCAGTCCCATGGGGGCCCAGCATTTT
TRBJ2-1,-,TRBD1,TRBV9,CASSGGQGRYNEQFF,TGTGCCAGCAGCGGGGGACAGGGGAGGTACAATGAGCAGTTCTTC
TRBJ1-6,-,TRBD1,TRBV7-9,CASSPRGQGNYNSPLHF,TGTGCCAGCAGCCCCCGTGGACAGGGGAATTATAATTCACCCCTCCACTTT
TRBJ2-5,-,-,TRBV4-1,CASSRGSGETQYF,TGCGCCAGCAGCCGCGGTTCCGGGGAGACCCAGTACTTC
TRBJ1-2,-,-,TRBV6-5,CASSYSSITGRYGYTF,TGTGCCAGCAGTTACTCGAGTATTACAGGCCGCTATGGCTACACCTTC
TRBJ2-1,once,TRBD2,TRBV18,CASSWTSGGSSYNEQFF,TGTGCCAGCTCATGGACTAGCGGGGGGAGCTCCTACAATGAGCAGTTCTTC
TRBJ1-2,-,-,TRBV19,CASSIGLGWSGYTF,TGTGCCAGTAGTATAGGCCTAGGATGGAGCGGCTACACCTTC
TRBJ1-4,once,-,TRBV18,CASSMGGQPREKLFF,TGTGCCAGCTCTATGGGAGGACAGCCGAGAGAAAAACTGTTTTTT
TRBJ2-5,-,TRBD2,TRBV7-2,CASSPGVAGAWETQYF,TGTGCCAGCAGCCCGGGGGTAGCGGGGGCCTGGGAGACCCAGTACTTC
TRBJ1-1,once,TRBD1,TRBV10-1,CASSNRQGLKMNTEAFF,TGCGCCAGCAGTAACCGACAGGGGCTCAAGATGAACACTGAAGCTTTCTTT
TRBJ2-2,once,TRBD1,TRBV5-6,CASSLWGTGVTGELFF,TGTGCCAGCAGCTTGTGGGGGACAGGGGTGACCGGGGAGCTGTTTTTT
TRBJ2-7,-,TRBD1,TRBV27,CASSTFRDSSYEQYF,TGTGCCAGCAGTACCTTTAGGGACAGCTCCTACGAGCAGTACTTC